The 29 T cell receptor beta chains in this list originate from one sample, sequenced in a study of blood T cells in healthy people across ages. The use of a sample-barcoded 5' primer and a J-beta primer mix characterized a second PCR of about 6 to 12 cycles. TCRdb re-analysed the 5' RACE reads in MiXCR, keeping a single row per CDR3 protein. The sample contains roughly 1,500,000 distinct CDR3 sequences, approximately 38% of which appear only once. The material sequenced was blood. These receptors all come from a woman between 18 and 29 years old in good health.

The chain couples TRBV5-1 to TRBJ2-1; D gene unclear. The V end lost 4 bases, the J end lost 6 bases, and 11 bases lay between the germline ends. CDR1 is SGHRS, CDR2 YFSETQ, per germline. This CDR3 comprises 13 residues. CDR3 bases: TGCGCCAGCAGCCCCATCCGAGTCAATGAGCAGTTCTTC. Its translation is CASSPIRVNEQFF.

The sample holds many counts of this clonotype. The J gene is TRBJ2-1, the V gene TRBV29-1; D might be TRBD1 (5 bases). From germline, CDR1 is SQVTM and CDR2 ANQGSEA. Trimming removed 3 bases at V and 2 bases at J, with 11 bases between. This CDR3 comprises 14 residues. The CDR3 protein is CSVEGSTAYNEQFF. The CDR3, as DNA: TGCAGCGTTGAGGGCTCGACAGCCTACAATGAGCAGTTCTTC.

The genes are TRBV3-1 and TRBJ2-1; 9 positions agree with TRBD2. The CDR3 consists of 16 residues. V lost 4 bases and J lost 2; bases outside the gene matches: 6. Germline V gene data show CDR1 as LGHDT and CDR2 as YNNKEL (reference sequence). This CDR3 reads CASSRGAGGPYNEQFF. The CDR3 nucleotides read TGTGCCAGCAGCCGCGGCGCGGGAGGGCCCTACAATGAGCAGTTCTTC.

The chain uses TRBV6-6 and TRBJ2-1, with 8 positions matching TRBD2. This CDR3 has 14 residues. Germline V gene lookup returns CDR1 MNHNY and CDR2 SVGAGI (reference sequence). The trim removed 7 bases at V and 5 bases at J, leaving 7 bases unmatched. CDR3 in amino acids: CASTGSGGNNEQFF. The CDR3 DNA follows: TGTGCCAGCACGGGCAGCGGGGGAAACAATGAGCAGTTCTTC.

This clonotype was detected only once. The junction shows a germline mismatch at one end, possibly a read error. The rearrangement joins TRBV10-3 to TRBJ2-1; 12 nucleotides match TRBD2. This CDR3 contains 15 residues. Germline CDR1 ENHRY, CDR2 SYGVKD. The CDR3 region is CAIRRLAGDNNERFF. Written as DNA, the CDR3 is TGTGCCATCAGAAGACTAGCGGGGGACAACAATGAGCGGTTCTTC.

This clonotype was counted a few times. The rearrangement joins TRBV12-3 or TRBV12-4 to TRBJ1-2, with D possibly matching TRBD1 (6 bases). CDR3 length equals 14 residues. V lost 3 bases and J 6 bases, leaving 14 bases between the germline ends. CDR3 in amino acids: CASSLLGGFNGYTF. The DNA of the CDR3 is TGTGCCAGCAGTTTGTTGGGGGGCTTTAATGGCTACACCTTC.

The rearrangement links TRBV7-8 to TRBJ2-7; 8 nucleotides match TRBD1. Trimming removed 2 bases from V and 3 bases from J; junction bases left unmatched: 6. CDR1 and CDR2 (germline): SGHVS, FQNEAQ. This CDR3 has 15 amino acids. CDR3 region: CASSLRTGWDYEQYF. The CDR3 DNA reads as TGTGCCAGCAGCTTAAGGACAGGGTGGGACTACGAGCAGTACTTC.

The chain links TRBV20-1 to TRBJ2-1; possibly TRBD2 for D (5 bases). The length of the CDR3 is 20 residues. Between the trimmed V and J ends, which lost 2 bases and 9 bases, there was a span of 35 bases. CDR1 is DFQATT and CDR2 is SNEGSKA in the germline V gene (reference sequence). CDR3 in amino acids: CSARRTGFIGSSYGPAEQFF. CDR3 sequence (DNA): TGCAGTGCTAGACGGACGGGGTTTATTGGGAGTTCATATGGTCCGGCTGAGCAGTTCTTC.

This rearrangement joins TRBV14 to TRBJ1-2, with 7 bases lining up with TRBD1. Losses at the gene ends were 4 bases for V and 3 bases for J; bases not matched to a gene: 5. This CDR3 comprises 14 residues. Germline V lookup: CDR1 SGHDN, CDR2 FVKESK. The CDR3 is CASSPDGQDYGYTF. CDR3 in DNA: TGTGCCAGCAGCCCAGACGGACAGGACTATGGCTACACCTTC.

The CDR3 nucleotides read TGCAGTGCTGCCGCTAGCGGGGGGCAAGAGACCCAGTACTTC. Its protein is CSAAASGGQETQYF. The chain employs TRBV20-1 and TRBJ2-5, with 11 bases matching TRBD2. CDR3 length: 14 residues. CDR1 and CDR2 from the germline V gene are DFQATT and SNEGSKA (reference sequence). Trimming cost V 5 bases and J 2 bases; bases outside gene matches: 4.

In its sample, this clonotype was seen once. The CDR3 DNA reads TGTGCCTGGAGTGTAGGCGGGGCGACCCAGTACTTC. Translation gives CAWSVGGATQYF. The chain joins TRBV30 to TRBJ2-5, with D tentatively TRBD2 (6 bases). CDR3 length equals 12 residues. Trimming took 0 bases from V and 7 from J, leaving 9 bases between them. Germline V lookup: CDR1 GTSNPN, CDR2 SVGIG (reference sequence).

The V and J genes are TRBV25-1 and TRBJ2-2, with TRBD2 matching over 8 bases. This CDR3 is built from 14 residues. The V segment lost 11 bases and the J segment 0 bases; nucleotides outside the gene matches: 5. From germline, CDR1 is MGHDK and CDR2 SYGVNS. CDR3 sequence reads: CASRGGSNTGELFF. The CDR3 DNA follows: TGTGCCTCCCGGGGGGGTTCGAACACCGGGGAGCTGTTTTTT.

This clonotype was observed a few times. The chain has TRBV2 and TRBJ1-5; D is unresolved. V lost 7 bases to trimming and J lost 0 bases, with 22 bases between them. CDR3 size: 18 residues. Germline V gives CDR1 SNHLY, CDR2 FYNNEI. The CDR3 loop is CASMGYSSGQYSNQPQHF. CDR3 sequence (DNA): TGTGCCAGCATGGGGTATTCCTCTGGGCAGTATAGCAATCAGCCCCAGCATTTT.

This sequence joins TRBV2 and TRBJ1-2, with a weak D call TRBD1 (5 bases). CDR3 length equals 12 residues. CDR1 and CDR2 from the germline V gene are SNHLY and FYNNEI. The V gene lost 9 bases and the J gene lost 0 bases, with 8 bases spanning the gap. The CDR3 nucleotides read TGTGCCAGACAGGAGACTAACTATGGCTACACCTTC. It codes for CARQETNYGYTF.

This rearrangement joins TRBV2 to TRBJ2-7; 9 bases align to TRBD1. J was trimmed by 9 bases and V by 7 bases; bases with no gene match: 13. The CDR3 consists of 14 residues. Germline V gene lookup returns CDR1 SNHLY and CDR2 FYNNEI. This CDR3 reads CASTTLGDRVWQYF. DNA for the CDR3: TGTGCCAGCACCACATTAGGGGACAGGGTTTGGCAGTACTTC.

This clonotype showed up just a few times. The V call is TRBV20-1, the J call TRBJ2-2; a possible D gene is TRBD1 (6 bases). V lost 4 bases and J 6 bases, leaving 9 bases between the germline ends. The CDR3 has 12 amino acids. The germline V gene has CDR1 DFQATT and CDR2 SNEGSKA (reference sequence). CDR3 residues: CSANRVPGELFF. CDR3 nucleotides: TGCAGTGCTAACAGGGTTCCCGGGGAGCTGTTTTTT.

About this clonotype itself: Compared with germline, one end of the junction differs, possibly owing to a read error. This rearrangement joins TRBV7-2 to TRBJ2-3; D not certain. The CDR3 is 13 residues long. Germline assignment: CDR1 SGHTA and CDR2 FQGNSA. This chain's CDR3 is CVSNHGVSDTQYF. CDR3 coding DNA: TGTGTCAGCAACCACGGAGTCTCAGATACGCAGTATTTT.

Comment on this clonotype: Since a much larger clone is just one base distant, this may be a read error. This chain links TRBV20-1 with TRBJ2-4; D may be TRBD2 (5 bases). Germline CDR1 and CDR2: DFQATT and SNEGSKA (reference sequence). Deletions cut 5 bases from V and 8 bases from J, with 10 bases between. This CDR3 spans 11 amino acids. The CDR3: CSAEGGDIQYF. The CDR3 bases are TGCAGTGCTGAGGGTGGGGACATTCAGTACTTC.

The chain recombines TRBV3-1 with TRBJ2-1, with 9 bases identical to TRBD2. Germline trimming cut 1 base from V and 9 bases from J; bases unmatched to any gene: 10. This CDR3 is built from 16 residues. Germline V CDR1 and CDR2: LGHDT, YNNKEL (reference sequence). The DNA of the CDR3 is TGTGCCAGCAGCCAAGGTGGCGGGAGAGCGGGGGGTGAGCAGTTCTTC. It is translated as CASSQGGGRAGGEQFF.

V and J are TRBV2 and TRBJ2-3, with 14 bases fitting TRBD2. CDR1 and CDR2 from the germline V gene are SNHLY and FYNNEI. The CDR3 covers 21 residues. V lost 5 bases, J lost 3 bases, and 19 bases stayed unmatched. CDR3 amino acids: CASSHTGQTGLAGVRTDTQYF. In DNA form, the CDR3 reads TGTGCCAGCAGTCATACAGGGCAAACGGGACTAGCGGGAGTCAGGACAGATACGCAGTATTTT. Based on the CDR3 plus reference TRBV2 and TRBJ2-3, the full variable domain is EPEVTQTPSHQVTQMGQEVILRCVPISNHLYFYWYRQILGQKVEFLVSFYNNEISEKSEIFDDQFSVERPDGSNFTLKIRSTKLEDSAMYFCASSHTGQTGLAGVRTDTQYFGPGTRLTVL.

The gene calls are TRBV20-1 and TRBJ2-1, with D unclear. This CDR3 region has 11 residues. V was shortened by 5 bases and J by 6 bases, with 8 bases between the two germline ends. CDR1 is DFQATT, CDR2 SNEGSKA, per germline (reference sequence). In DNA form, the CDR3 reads TGCAGTGCTTTTACCGGCAATGAGCAGTTCTTC. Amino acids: CSAFTGNEQFF.

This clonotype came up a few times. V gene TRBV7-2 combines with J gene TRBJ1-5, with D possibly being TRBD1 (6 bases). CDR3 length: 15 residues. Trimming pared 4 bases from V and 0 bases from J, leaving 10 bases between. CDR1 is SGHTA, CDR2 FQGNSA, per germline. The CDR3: CASSSDSYSNQPQHF. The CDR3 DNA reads TGTGCCAGCAGCTCGGACAGCTATAGCAATCAGCCCCAGCATTTT.

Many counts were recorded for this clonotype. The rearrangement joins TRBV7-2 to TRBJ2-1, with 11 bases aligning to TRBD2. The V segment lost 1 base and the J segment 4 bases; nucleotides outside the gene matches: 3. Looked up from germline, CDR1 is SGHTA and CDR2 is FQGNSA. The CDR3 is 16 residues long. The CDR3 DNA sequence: TGTGCCAGCAGCTTAGTGGGGACTAGCGGATACAATGAGCAGTTCTTC. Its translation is CASSLVGTSGYNEQFF.

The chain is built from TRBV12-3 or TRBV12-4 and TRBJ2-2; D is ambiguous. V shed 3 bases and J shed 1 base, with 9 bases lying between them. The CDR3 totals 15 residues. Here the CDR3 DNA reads TGTGCCAGCAGTTTCGAAACCCTGAACACCGGGGAGCTGTTTTTT. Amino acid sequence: CASSFETLNTGELFF.

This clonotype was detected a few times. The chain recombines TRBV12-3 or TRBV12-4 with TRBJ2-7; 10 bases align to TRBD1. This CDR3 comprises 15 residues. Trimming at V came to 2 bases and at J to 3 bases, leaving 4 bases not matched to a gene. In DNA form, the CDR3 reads TGTGCCAGCAGTTTAATAAGGACAGGGGGCTACGAGCAGTACTTC. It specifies CASSLIRTGGYEQYF.

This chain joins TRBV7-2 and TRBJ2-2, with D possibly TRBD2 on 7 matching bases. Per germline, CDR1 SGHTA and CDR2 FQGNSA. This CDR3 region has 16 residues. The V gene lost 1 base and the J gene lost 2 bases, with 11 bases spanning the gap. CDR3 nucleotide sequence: TGTGCCAGCAGCTTAGGGGGGGGGCTAAACACCGGGGAGCTGTTTTTT. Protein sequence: CASSLGGGLNTGELFF.

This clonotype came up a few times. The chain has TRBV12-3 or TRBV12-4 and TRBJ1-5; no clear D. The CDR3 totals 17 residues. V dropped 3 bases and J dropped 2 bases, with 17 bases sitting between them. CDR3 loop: CASSFLADPYRNQPQHF. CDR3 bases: TGTGCCAGCAGTTTCTTGGCAGACCCGTATCGCAATCAGCCCCAGCATTTT.

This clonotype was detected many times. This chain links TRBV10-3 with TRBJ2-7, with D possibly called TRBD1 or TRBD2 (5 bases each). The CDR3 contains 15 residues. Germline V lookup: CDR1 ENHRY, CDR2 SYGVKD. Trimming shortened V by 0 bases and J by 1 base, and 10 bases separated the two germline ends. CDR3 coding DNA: TGTGCCATCAGTGAGTCCGGGGACGGATCCTACGAGCAGTACTTC. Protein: CAISESGDGSYEQYF.

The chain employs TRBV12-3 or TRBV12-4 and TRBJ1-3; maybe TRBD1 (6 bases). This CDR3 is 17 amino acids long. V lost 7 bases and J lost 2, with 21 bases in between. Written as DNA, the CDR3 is TGTGCCAGCACCCTAAAAGGGAGAGGGGGTACTGGAAACACCATATATTTT. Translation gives CASTLKGRGGTGNTIYF.